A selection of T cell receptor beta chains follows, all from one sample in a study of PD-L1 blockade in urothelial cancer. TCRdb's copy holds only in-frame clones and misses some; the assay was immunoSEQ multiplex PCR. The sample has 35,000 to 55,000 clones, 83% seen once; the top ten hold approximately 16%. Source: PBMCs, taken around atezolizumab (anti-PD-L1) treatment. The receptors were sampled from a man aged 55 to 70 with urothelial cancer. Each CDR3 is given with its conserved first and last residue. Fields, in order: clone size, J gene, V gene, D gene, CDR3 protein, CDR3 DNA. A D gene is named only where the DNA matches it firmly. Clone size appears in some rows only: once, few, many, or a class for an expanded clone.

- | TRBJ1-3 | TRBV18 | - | CASSPDGGQGNTIYF | TGTGCCAGCTCACCGGACGGGGGGCAGGGAAACACCATATATTTT
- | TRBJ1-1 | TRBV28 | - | CASRTRATEAFF | TGTGCCAGCCGGACCAGGGCCACTGAAGCTTTCTTT
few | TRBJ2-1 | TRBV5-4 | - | CASSNPDRLYYNEQFF | TGTGCCAGCAGCAATCCTGACAGGCTTTACTACAATGAGCAGTTCTTC
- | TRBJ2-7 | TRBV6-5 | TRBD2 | CASSPGGRRTSEQYF | TGTGCCAGCAGCCCCGGCGGGAGAAGGACGTCCGAGCAGTACTTC
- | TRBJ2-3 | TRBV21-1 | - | CASSKEYLRGRTDTQYF | TGTGCCAGCAGCAAAGAATATCTCAGGGGGCGCACAGATACGCAGTATTTT
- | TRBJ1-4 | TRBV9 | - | CASGLGLGDEKLFF | TGTGCCAGCGGCCTGGGACTGGGAGATGAAAAACTGTTTTTT
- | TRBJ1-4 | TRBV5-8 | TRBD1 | CASRPRGNEKLFF | TGTGCCAGCAGACCCAGGGGGAATGAAAAACTGTTTTTT
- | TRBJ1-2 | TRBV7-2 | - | CASSLGQWSGYTF | TGTGCCAGCAGCTTAGGACAGTGGAGTGGCTACACCTTC
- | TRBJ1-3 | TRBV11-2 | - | CASSLRWQSEGQNTIYF | TGTGCCAGCAGCTTAAGATGGCAGTCAGAGGGACAAAACACCATATATTTT
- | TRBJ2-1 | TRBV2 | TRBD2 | CASSDTSGGHYNEQFF | TGTGCCAGCAGTGACACTAGCGGGGGACACTACAATGAGCAGTTCTTC
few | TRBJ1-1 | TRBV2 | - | CASSEGYRNTEAFF | TGTGCCAGCAGTGAAGGATACAGGAACACTGAAGCTTTCTTT
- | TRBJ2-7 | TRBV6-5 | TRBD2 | CASSPSGGSSYEQYF | TGTGCCAGCAGTCCGAGCGGGGGGTCCTCCTACGAGCAGTACTTC
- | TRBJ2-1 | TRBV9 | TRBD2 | CASSASGAAHNEQFF | TGTGCCAGCAGCGCTAGCGGGGCCGCCCACAATGAGCAGTTCTTC
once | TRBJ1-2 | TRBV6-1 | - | CASSADRSDGYTF | TGTGCCAGCAGCGCCGACAGGTCGGATGGCTACACCTTC
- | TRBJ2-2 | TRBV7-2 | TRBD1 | CASSPGTENTGELFF | TGTGCCAGCAGCCCTGGGACAGAGAACACCGGGGAGCTGTTTTTT
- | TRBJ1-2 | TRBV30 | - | CAGTGSNYGYTF | TGTGCCGGCACGGGGAGTAACTATGGCTACACCTTC
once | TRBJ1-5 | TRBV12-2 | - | CASRSRPGQGTEGINQPQHF | TGTGCAAGTCGCTCAAGACCGGGACAGGGCACAGAGGGGATCAATCAGCCCCAGCATTTT
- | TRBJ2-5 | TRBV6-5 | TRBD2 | CASRPRTSGAETQYF | TGTGCCAGCAGACCTAGGACTAGCGGGGCGGAGACCCAGTACTTC
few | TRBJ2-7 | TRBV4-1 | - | CASSQRQNLQLYEQYF | TGCGCCAGCAGCCAGAGACAGAATCTACAACTCTACGAGCAGTACTTC
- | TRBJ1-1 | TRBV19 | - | CASSESRGNTEAFF | TGTGCCAGTAGTGAGTCGCGGGGGAACACTGAAGCTTTCTTT
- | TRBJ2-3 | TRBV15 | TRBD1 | CATSSNRGLTDTQYF | TGTGCCACCAGCAGCAACAGGGGGCTGACAGATACGCAGTATTTT